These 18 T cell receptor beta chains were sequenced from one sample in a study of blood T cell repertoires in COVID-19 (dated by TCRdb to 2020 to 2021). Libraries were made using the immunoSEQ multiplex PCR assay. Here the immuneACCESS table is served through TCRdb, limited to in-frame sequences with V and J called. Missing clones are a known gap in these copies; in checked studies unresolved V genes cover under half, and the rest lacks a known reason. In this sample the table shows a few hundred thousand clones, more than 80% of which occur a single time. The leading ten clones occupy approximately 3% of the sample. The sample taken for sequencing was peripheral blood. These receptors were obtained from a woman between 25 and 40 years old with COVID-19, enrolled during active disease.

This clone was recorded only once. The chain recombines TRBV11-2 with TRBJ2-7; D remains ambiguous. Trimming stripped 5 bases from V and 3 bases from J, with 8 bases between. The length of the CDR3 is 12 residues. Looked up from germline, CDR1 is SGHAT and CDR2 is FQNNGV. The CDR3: CASSELIYEQYV. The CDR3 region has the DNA TGTGCCAGCAGCGAGTTGATCTACGAGCAGTACGTC.

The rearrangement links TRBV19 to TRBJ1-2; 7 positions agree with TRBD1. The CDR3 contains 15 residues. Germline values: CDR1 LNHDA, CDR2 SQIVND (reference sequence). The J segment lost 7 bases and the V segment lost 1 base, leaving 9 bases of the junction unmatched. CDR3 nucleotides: TGTGCCAGTAGTATAGGGGAAACAGGGGAGGTTGGCTACACCTTC. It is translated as CASSIGETGEVGYTF.

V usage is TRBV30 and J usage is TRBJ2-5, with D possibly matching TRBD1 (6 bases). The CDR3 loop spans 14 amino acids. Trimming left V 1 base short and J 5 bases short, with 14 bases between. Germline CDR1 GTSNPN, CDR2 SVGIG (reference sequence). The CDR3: CAWSEGGTWETQYF. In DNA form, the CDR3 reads TGTGCCTGGAGTGAAGGGGGTACTTGGGAGACCCAGTACTTC.

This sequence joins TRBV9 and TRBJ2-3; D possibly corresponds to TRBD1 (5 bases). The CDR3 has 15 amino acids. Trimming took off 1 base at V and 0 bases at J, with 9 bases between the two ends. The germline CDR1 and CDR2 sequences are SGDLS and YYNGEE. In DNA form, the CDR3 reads TGTGCCAGCAGCGTACAGGGCCTTAGCACAGATACGCAGTATTTT. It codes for CASSVQGLSTDTQYF.

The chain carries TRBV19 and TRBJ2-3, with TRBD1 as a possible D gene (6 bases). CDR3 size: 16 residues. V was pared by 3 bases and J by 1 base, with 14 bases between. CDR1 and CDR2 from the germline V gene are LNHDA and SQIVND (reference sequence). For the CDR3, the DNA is TGTGCCAGTAGTATGAGGGGGATCGGGGGCACAGATACGCAGTATTTT. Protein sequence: CASSMRGIGGTDTQYF. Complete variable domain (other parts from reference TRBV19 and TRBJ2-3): DGGITQSPKYLFRKEGQNVTLSCEQNLNHDAMYWYRQDPGQGLRLIYYSQIVNDFQKGDIAEGYSVSREKKESFPLTVTSAQKNPTAFYLCASSMRGIGGTDTQYFGPGTRLTVL.

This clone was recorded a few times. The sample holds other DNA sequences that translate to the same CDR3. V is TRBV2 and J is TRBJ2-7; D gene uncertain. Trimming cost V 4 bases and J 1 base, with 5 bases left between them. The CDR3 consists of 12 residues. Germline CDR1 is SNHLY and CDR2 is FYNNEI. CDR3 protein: CASSGRSYEQYV. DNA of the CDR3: TGTGCCAGCAGTGGGCGGTCCTACGAGCAGTACGTC.

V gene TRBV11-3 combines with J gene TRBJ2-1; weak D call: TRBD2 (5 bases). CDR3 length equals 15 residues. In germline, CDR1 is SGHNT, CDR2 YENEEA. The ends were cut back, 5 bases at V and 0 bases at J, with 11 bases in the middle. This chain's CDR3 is CASSPRRASYNEQFF. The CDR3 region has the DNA TGTGCCAGCAGCCCACGGCGGGCCTCCTACAATGAGCAGTTCTTC.

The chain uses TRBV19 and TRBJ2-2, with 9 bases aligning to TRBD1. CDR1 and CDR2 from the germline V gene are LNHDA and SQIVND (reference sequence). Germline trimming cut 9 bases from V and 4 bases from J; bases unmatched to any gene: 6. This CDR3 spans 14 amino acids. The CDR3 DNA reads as TGTGCCAGCGCGGGGACAGGGAGCACCGGGGAGCTGTTTTTT. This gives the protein CASAGTGSTGELFF.

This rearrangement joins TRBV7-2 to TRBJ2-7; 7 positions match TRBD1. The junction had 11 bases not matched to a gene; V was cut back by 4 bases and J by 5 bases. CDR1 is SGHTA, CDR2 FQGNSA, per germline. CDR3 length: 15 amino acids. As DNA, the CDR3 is TGTGCCAGCAGCTCCCAAGTAGGGGGCGTGAACGAGCAGTACTTC. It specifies CASSSQVGGVNEQYF.

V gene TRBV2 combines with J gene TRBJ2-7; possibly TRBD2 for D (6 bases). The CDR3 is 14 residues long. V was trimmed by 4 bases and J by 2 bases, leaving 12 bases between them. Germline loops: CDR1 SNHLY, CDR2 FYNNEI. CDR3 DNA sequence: TGTGCCAGCAGTGTAGGGAGGATAACCTACGAGCAGTACGTC. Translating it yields CASSVGRITYEQYV.

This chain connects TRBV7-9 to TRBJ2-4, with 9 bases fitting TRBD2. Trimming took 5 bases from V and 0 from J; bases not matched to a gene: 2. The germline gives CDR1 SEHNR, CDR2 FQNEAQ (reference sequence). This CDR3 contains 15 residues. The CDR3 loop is CASSRGGVAKNIQYF. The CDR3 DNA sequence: TGTGCCAGCAGCCGCGGGGGGGTAGCCAAAAACATTCAGTACTTC.

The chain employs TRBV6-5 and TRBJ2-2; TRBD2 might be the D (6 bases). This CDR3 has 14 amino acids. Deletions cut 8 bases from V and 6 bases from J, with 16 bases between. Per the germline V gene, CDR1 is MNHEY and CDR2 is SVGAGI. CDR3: CASAPGWGAGELFF. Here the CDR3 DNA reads TGTGCCAGCGCACCTGGCTGGGGGGCCGGGGAGCTGTTTTTT.

In nucleotides, the CDR3 is TGTGCCAGCCTCGGGCCTACAGGGTTTCGTAACGGCTACACCTTC. It codes for CASLGPTGFRNGYTF. The chain uses TRBV6-5 and TRBJ1-2; D possibly corresponds to TRBD1 (6 bases). The V and J ends lost 8 bases and 8 bases respectively, with 24 bases between them. The CDR3 has 15 amino acids. Germline CDR1 reads MNHEY; CDR2 reads SVGAGI.

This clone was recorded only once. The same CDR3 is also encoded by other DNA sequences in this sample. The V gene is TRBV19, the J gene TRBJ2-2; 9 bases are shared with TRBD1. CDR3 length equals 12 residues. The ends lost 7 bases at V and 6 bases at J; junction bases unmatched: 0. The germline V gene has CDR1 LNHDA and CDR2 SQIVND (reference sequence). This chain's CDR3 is CASNRGPGELFF. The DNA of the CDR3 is TGTGCCAGTAACAGGGGGCCCGGGGAGCTGTTTTTT.

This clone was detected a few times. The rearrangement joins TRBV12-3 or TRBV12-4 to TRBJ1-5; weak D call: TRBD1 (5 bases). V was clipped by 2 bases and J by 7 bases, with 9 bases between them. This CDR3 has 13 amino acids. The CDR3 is CASSLQGWQPQHF. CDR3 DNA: TGTGCCAGCAGTTTACAGGGATGGCAGCCCCAGCATTTT.

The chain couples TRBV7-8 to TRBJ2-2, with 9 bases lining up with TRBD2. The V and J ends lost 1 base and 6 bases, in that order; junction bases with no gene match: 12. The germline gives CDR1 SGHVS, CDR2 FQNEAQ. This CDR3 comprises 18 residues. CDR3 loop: CASSLVFSGGPIAGELFF. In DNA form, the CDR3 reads TGTGCCAGCAGCTTAGTTTTTAGCGGGGGACCAATCGCCGGGGAGCTGTTTTTT.

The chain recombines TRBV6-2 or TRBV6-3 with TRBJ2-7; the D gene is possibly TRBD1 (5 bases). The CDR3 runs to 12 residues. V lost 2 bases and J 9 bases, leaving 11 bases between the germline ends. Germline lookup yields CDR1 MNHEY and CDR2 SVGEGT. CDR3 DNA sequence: TGTGCCAGCAGTTACGGAGACAGTCCGCAGTACTTC. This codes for CASSYGDSPQYF.

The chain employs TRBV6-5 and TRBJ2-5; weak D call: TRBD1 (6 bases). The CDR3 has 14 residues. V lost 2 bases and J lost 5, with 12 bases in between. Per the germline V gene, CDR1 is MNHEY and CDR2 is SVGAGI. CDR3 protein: CASSYDRSWETQYF. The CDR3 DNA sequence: TGTGCCAGCAGTTACGACAGGTCGTGGGAGACCCAGTACTTC.